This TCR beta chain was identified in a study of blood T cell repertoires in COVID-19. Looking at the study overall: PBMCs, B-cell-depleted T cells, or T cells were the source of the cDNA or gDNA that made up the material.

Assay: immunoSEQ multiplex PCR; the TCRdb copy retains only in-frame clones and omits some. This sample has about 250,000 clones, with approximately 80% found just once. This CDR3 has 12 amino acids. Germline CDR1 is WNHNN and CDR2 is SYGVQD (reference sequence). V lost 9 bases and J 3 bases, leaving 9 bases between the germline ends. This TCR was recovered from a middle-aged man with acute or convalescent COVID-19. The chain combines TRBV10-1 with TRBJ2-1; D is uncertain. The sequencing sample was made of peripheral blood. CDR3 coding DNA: TGCGCCAGGAGCCACCTCTACAATGAGCAGTTCTTC. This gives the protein CARSHLYNEQFF.